This TCR beta chain originates from a study of a mutant IDH1 vaccine in newly diagnosed glioma. Time point here: baseline, week 1 (first vaccination visit). Indicated treatment: pre-vaccination baseline after standard-of-care therapy. Remarks on this clone: The antigen is undetermined.

Clones were sequenced by immunoSEQ multiplex PCR, and TCRdb holds only the in-frame ones, with some missing. The sample records approximately 100,000 clones, 70% to 90% being singletons. In germline, CDR1 is MDHEN, CDR2 SYDVKM. V dropped 6 bases and J dropped 6 bases, with 12 bases sitting between them. The CDR3 consists of 12 residues. Regarding the study as a whole: Patients showed vaccine-induced immune responses at a rate of more than 80%.

The source is a woman between 50 and 59 years old with glioma. The chain has TRBV28 and TRBJ2-7; tentatively, D is TRBD1 (5 bases). This specimen was PBMCs, taken from a glioma patient treated with radiotherapy, temozolomide or both. The CDR3 DNA sequence: TGTGCCAGCAGCTTGACTCAGGGCGAGCAGTACTTC. Its protein is CASSLTQGEQYF.